These 25 T cell receptor beta chains were sequenced from one sample in a study of blood T cell repertoires in COVID-19. Only in-frame clones appear in the TCRdb table, and some are missing; sequencing was by immunoSEQ multiplex PCR. In the table there are under 45,000 clones, approximately 84% of which are singletons. Sample: peripheral blood. The receptors originated from a man aged 65-85 years with COVID-19, enrolled during active disease.

J is TRBJ1-5 and V is TRBV10-1; D gene uncertain. The CDR3 runs 15 residues. Germline CDR1 is WNHNN and CDR2 is SYGVQD (reference sequence). The V end was cut by 2 bases, the J end by 3 bases, with 11 bases between. CDR3 amino acids: CASSEGGENNQPQHF. As DNA, the CDR3 is TGCGCCAGCAGTGAGGGCGGGGAGAACAATCAGCCCCAGCATTTT.

The V call is TRBV6-6, the J call TRBJ1-2, with unresolved D. The germline V gene has CDR1 MNHNY and CDR2 SVGAGI (reference sequence). The CDR3 has 12 residues. The V gene lost 7 bases and the J gene lost 2 bases, with 8 bases spanning the gap. In DNA form, the CDR3 reads TGTGCCAGCATTGTGCAGAACTATGGCTACACCTTC. This gives the protein CASIVQNYGYTF.

The rearrangement uses TRBV21-1 and TRBJ2-1; the table assigns TRBD1, which was not confirmed against the DNA. TRBV21-1 is a listed pseudogene. CDR3 length: 15 amino acids. CDR3 protein: CASTPFRCSYNEQFF. In DNA form, the CDR3 reads TGTGCCAGCACCCCTTTCAGGTGCTCCTACAATGAGCAGTTCTTC.

This chain joins TRBV5-1 and TRBJ2-7; TRBD1 matches 11 bases. The J segment lost 5 bases and the V segment lost 4 bases, leaving 8 bases of the junction unmatched. Germline-derived CDR1 and CDR2 are SGHRS and YFSETQ. CDR3 size: 15 residues. The CDR3 sequence: CASSGMGQGVDEQYF. As DNA, the CDR3 is TGCGCCAGCAGCGGTATGGGACAGGGGGTCGACGAGCAGTACTTC.

The V and J genes are TRBV7-6 and TRBJ2-1, with a weak D call TRBD2 (6 bases). There are 14 residues in the CDR3. The germline V gene has CDR1 SGHVS and CDR2 FNYEAQ. Trimming removed 5 bases from V and 7 bases from J, with 15 bases in between. The CDR3 bases are TGTGCCAGCAGCGCGAGCGGGTCAGGGAATGAGCAGTTCTTC. It translates to CASSASGSGNEQFF.

This rearrangement joins TRBV27 to TRBJ2-7; 9 nucleotides line up with TRBD1. The length of the CDR3 is 13 residues. The junction had 7 bases not matched to a gene; V was cut back by 11 bases and J by 2 bases. Per germline, CDR1 MNHEY and CDR2 SMNVEV (reference sequence). The CDR3 reads CARRDRDTYEQYF. The DNA of the CDR3 is TGTGCCCGCCGGGACAGGGATACCTACGAGCAGTACTTC.

Note on this clone: A junction boundary mismatches the germline segment, possibly from a read error. The chain uses TRBV7-7 and TRBJ2-2, with a weak D call TRBD2 (6 bases). Germline V CDR1 and CDR2: SSHAT, FNYEAQ (reference sequence). There are 16 residues in the CDR3. This chain's CDR3 is CASSRLSGANTGELFF. Here the CDR3 DNA reads TGTGCTAGCAGCAGACTTAGCGGAGCGAACACCGGGGAGCTGTTTTTT.

The chain combines TRBV15 with TRBJ2-1, with D possibly TRBD1 on 6 matching bases. Trimming stripped 1 base from V and 1 base from J, with 11 bases between. This CDR3 region has 16 residues. Looked up from germline, CDR1 is LNHNV and CDR2 is YYDKDF (reference sequence). The DNA for the CDR3 is TGTGCCACCAGCAGAGGACCGGACAGTTCCTACAATGAGCAGTTCTTC. Residues: CATSRGPDSSYNEQFF.

The gene calls are TRBV28 and TRBJ1-3, with D unclear. The V and J ends lost 3 bases and 3 bases respectively, with 6 bases between them. From germline, CDR1 is MDHEN and CDR2 SYDVKM. This CDR3 region has 13 residues. CDR3 coding DNA: TGTGCCAGCAGTTTGTCAGGTGGAAACACCATATATTTT. This gives the protein CASSLSGGNTIYF.

V is TRBV28 and J is TRBJ1-2, with 7 bases fitting TRBD1. The CDR3 consists of 13 residues. Germline lookup yields CDR1 MDHEN and CDR2 SYDVKM. Trimming at V came to 3 bases and at J to 5 bases, leaving 3 bases not matched to a gene. As DNA, the CDR3 is TGTGCCAGCAGTTTGGGACAGCAATATGGCTACACCTTC. Amino acid sequence: CASSLGQQYGYTF.

The chain links TRBV27 to TRBJ2-1, with TRBD1 matching over 9 bases. CDR1 is MNHEY and CDR2 is SMNVEV in the germline V gene (reference sequence). Trimming cost V 8 bases and J 9 bases; bases outside gene matches: 11. The CDR3 is 14 amino acids. The CDR3 region is CASGRDRAKGEQFF. The DNA of the CDR3 is TGTGCCAGCGGTAGGGACAGGGCGAAAGGTGAGCAGTTCTTC.

The table lists this clone with a few counts. The chain has TRBV19 and TRBJ1-1; 7 bases fit TRBD1. The germline V gene has CDR1 LNHDA and CDR2 SQIVND (reference sequence). The CDR3 length is 13 residues. Losses at the gene ends were 8 bases for V and 0 bases for J; bases not matched to a gene: 3. The CDR3 coding sequence is TGTGCCAGTGGGGACAGATTGAACACTGAAGCTTTCTTT. Protein product: CASGDRLNTEAFF.

The chain combines TRBV5-6 with TRBJ1-2, with 8 bases matching TRBD1. Germline trimming cut 1 base from V and 4 bases from J; bases unmatched to any gene: 3. The CDR3 loop spans 14 amino acids. Germline CDR1 is SGHDT and CDR2 is YYEEEE. Here the CDR3 DNA reads TGTGCCAGCAGCTTGTCGGGACAGGTCTATGGCTACACCTTC. It encodes CASSLSGQVYGYTF.

V is TRBV30 and J is TRBJ2-7, with D perhaps TRBD1 (6 bases). V lost 2 bases, J lost 3 bases, and 17 bases lay in between. Germline V CDR1 and CDR2: GTSNPN, SVGIG (reference sequence). The length of the CDR3 is 15 residues. CDR3 residues: CAWSPAGALSYEQYF. In nucleotides, the CDR3 is TGTGCCTGGAGTCCCGCAGGGGCATTAAGCTACGAGCAGTACTTC.

The chain's CDR3 is CSVAGLLLATDTQYF. The DNA for the CDR3 is TGCAGCGTTGCGGGACTCCTCCTCGCCACAGATACGCAGTATTTT. This chain connects TRBV29-1 to TRBJ2-3, with a possible D match to TRBD2 (6 bases). Trimming stripped 4 bases from V and 2 bases from J, with 16 bases between. From germline, CDR1 is SQVTM and CDR2 ANQGSEA. This CDR3 contains 15 residues.

The chain uses TRBV9 and TRBJ2-1; possibly TRBD2 for D (5 bases). The CDR3 is 15 residues long. Per the germline V gene, CDR1 is SGDLS and CDR2 is YYNGEE. Trimming left V 0 bases short and J 1 base short, with 8 bases between. The DNA of the CDR3 is TGTGCCAGCAGCGTAGGGGGAGAGTCCTACAATGAGCAGTTCTTC. Its protein product is CASSVGGESYNEQFF.

The chain employs TRBV24-1 and TRBJ2-7, with 14 bases matching TRBD2. With V trimmed by 4 bases and J by 6 bases, 7 bases remained unmatched. Germline assignment: CDR1 KGHDR and CDR2 SFDVKD. This CDR3 comprises 16 residues. The CDR3 DNA follows: TGTGCCACCAGTGACCCCGGACTAGCGGGAGGTCGCGAGCAGTACTTC. Translating it yields CATSDPGLAGGREQYF.

V is TRBV28 and J is TRBJ2-1; 7 bases match TRBD2. The junction had 6 bases not matched to a gene; V was cut back by 6 bases and J by 4 bases. The germline gives CDR1 MDHEN, CDR2 SYDVKM. The CDR3 covers 14 residues. The CDR3 is CASRRAGTYNEQFF. CDR3 nucleotides: TGTGCCAGCAGACGAGCGGGAACGTACAATGAGCAGTTCTTC.

This clone was found once. This chain connects TRBV27 to TRBJ2-1; 13 nucleotides agree with TRBD2. Looked up from germline, CDR1 is MNHEY and CDR2 is SMNVEV (reference sequence). The CDR3 extends over 17 amino acids. V lost 2 bases and J lost 8; bases outside the gene matches: 9. The CDR3, as DNA: TGTGCCAGCAGTTTAGGGGGGACTAGCGGGAAAAGGGATGAGCAGTTCTTC. This gives the protein CASSLGGTSGKRDEQFF.

The chain employs TRBV5-5 and TRBJ1-5, with D hard to call. Germline values: CDR1 SGHKS, CDR2 YYEKEE (reference sequence). The germline V and J ends were trimmed by 0 bases and 7 bases, with 8 bases remaining between them. The CDR3 length is 13 residues. The CDR3 nucleotides read TGTGCCAGCAGCTTGGCTTCACAGCAGCCCCAGCATTTT. Its translation: CASSLASQQPQHF.

This chain uses TRBV28 with TRBJ1-4; tentative D call: TRBD1 (6 bases). Germline V CDR1 and CDR2: MDHEN, SYDVKM. This CDR3 comprises 15 residues. V lost 6 bases and J lost 2, with 13 bases in between. The CDR3 coding sequence is TGTGCCAGCAGCCCTCCAGGGGCTACTAATGAAAAACTGTTTTTT. Encoded protein: CASSPPGATNEKLFF.

J is TRBJ2-2 and V is TRBV5-1; tentative D call: TRBD1 (7 bases). The germline CDR1 and CDR2 sequences are SGHRS and YFSETQ. V shed 1 base and J shed 3 bases, with 10 bases lying between them. The CDR3 is made up of 15 amino acids. The CDR3: CASSLPGGYTGELFF. In nucleotides, the CDR3 is TGCGCCAGCAGCTTGCCAGGGGGGTACACCGGGGAGCTGTTTTTT. The variable domain in full, completed from reference TRBV5-1 and TRBJ2-2, reads KAGVTQTPRYLIKTRGQQVTLSCSPISGHRSVSWYQQTPGQGLQFLFEYFSETQRNKGNFPGRFSGRQFSNSRSEMNVSTLELGDSALYLCASSLPGGYTGELFFGEGSRLTVL.

The chain couples TRBV28 to TRBJ2-7, with TRBD1 as a possible D gene (6 bases). CDR3 length equals 14 residues. Trimming shortened V by 2 bases and J by 6 bases, and 14 bases separated the two germline ends. In germline, CDR1 is MDHEN, CDR2 SYDVKM. CDR3 residues: CASSLAGANSEQYF. The CDR3 DNA sequence: TGTGCCAGCAGTTTAGCAGGGGCCAACTCCGAGCAGTACTTC.

This clone is a singleton in its sample. CDR3 nucleotide sequence: TGCAGCGCAACACAGGGGTTGGGTGAAGCTTTCTTT. Its translation is CSATQGLGEAFF. The chain is built from TRBV29-1 and TRBJ1-1; 7 bases map to TRBD1. In germline, CDR1 is SQVTM, CDR2 ANQGSEA. This CDR3 contains 12 residues. The ends lost 7 bases at V and 7 bases at J; junction bases unmatched: 9.

The gene calls are TRBV7-6 and TRBJ2-7, with 9 bases that match TRBD2. The germline gives CDR1 SGHVS, CDR2 FNYEAQ. The CDR3 runs to 16 residues. Unmatched junction bases numbered 8, after V lost 4 bases and J lost 1 base. CDR3 sequence reads: CASSSPGLANSYEQYF. The CDR3 DNA follows: TGTGCCAGCAGCTCTCCGGGACTAGCTAATTCCTACGAGCAGTACTTC.